The clone carrying this TCR beta chain has only one observation. The entry originates in a study of control samples from healthy donors and cancer patients. There are 11 residues in the CDR3. V lost 8 bases to trimming and J lost 6 bases, with 10 bases between them. CDR1 and CDR2 from the germline V gene are SGHNT and YENEEA. Libraries were prepared by immunoSEQ multiplex PCR; TCRdb keeps only in-frame clonotypes and omits some of them. The sample records approximately 74,000 clones, approximately 94% being singletons. The sequencing sample was made of blood. This chain uses TRBV11-3 with TRBJ1-1; unclear D gene. The source of this sequence is a woman aged 25 to 39 in good health. CDR3: CASGRSAEAFF. The CDR3 bases are TGTGCCAGCGGCCGGAGCGCTGAAGCTTTCTTT.